This T cell receptor beta chain originates from a study of shared clonotypes between healthy human individuals. General observations from the study: When compared with the clonotypes that were shared by all four sorted-subset donors, the non-shared clonotypes turned out to have lower generation probabilities.

Data came from immunoSEQ multiplex PCR; TCRdb stores just in-frame clones and leaves some out. The repertoire has 1.5 million to 2.5 million clones, 85% to 95% of them found once; the top ten carry roughly 1.2%. Note on this clone: Its target is unknown.

CD8 cells classed as naive were CD45RO-negative and positively selected for CCR7, excluding terminally differentiated effector memory CD45RA+ cells. The V gene's germline CDR1 is SGHVS and CDR2 FNYEAQ. This CDR3 has 15 amino acids. V trimming: 4 bases; J trimming: 4 bases; junction bases outside the gene matches: 9. The source of this sequence is a man between 18 and 35 years old in good health. The sequencing sample was made of naive CD8+ T cells sorted from blood. This chain links TRBV7-6 with TRBJ2-5; 7 bases are shared with TRBD2. CDR3 protein: CASSSLGGGSETQYF. The CDR3 region has the DNA TGTGCCAGCAGCTCGCTGGGGGGAGGGTCAGAGACCCAGTACTTC.